The 9 T cell receptor beta chains below were found in one sample sequenced in a study of blood T cell repertoires in COVID-19. Assay used: immunoSEQ multiplex PCR; TCRdb lists only in-frame clones, some missing. The sample has tens of thousands of clones; 75% to 85% are singletons. The sequencing input was peripheral blood. The receptors come from a human donor in a cohort sampled during active COVID-19.

The chain is built from TRBV30 and TRBJ1-2; D perhaps matches TRBD1 (6 bases). The CDR3 runs to 16 residues. Trimming stripped 5 bases from V and 0 bases from J, with 19 bases between. The V gene's germline CDR1 is GTSNPN and CDR2 SVGIG (reference sequence). In DNA form, the CDR3 reads TGTGCCTGGGCTGCGGGGGGCAAAGGAGCTAACTATGGCTACACCTTC. Its protein product is CAWAAGGKGANYGYTF.

V is TRBV5-1 and J is TRBJ2-1; perhaps TRBD2 as D (6 bases). Trimming removed 4 bases from V and 4 bases from J, with 9 bases in between. Germline values: CDR1 SGHRS, CDR2 YFSETQ. This CDR3 has 13 residues. CDR3 loop: CASSPDYYNEQFF. The CDR3 DNA follows: TGCGCCAGCAGCCCGGACTATTACAATGAGCAGTTCTTC.

The chain has TRBV28 and TRBJ2-3; TRBD2 agrees at 11 bases. The V gene's germline CDR1 is MDHEN and CDR2 SYDVKM. V lost 8 bases, J lost 2 bases, and 6 bases stayed unmatched. This CDR3 contains 15 residues. The CDR3 region has the DNA TGTGCCAGCCCCCCGACTAGCGGGGTCACAGATACGCAGTATTTT. Translating gives CASPPTSGVTDTQYF. The complete variable domain, with remaining parts taken from reference TRBV28 and TRBJ2-3, reads DVKVTQSSRYLVKRTGEKVFLECVQDMDHENMFWYRQDPGLGLRLIYFSYDVKMKEKGDIPEGYSVSREKKERFSLILESASTNQTSMYLCASPPTSGVTDTQYFGPGTRLTVL.

The chain joins TRBV25-1 to TRBJ2-5; 7 bases are a match to TRBD2. CDR1 and CDR2 from the germline V gene are MGHDK and SYGVNS. The CDR3 has 14 residues. V lost 1 base to trimming and J lost 5 bases; unmatched junction nucleotides: 4. The CDR3 DNA reads TGTGCCAGCAGTGAATTGACTAGCTGGGAGACCCAGTACTTC. Translation gives CASSELTSWETQYF.

The chain uses TRBV11-1 and TRBJ2-7; D unresolved. V was cut by 5 bases and J by 0 bases, with 14 bases left in between. Per the germline V gene, CDR1 is SGHAT and CDR2 is FQDESV (reference sequence). This CDR3 spans 15 amino acids. The CDR3 sequence: CASSASMSLSYEQYF. The DNA for the CDR3 is TGTGCCAGCAGCGCCTCTATGAGCCTCTCCTACGAGCAGTACTTC. Based on the CDR3 plus reference TRBV11-1 and TRBJ2-7, the full variable domain is EAEVAQSPRYKITEKSQAVAFWCDPISGHATLYWYRQILGQGPELLVQFQDESVVDDSQLPKDRFSAERLKGVDSTLKIQPAELGDSAMYLCASSASMSLSYEQYFGPGTRLTVT.

Within the sample, this clone is medium-sized. In nucleotides, the CDR3 is TGTGCCAGCAGCCAAGCGTTTACAGGGAATACCTACAATGAGCAGTTCTTC. Amino acids: CASSQAFTGNTYNEQFF. The chain links TRBV3-1 (or the pseudogene TRBV3-2) to TRBJ2-1, with D perhaps matching TRBD1 (6 bases). The CDR3 loop spans 17 amino acids. CDR1 LGHDT and CDR2 YNNKEL come from the germline V gene (reference sequence). V shed 1 base and J shed 2 bases, with 15 bases lying between them.

This clone was observed once. The CDR3 DNA is TGTGCCAGCAGCACACCGGTCCTCCACCGGGGCGGGGAGCTGTTTTTT. Its protein is CASSTPVLHRGGELFF. This sequence joins TRBV5-6 and TRBJ2-2; a possible D gene is TRBD2 (5 bases). This CDR3 is built from 16 residues. CDR1 and CDR2 (germline): SGHDT, YYEEEE. V was pared by 4 bases and J by 7 bases, with 20 bases between.

J is TRBJ2-3 and V is TRBV10-2; the D gene is possibly TRBD2 (5 bases). Germline V gives CDR1 WSHSY, CDR2 SAAADI. The ends were cut back, 3 bases at V and 4 bases at J, with 11 bases in the middle. This CDR3 is 14 amino acids long. CDR3 amino acids: CASSETLRADTQYF. CDR3 sequence (DNA): TGCGCCAGCAGTGAAACCTTGAGGGCAGATACGCAGTATTTT.

V is TRBV11-2 and J is TRBJ2-7; D is uncertain. CDR1 and CDR2 from the germline V gene are SGHAT and FQNNGV. The CDR3 spans 14 residues. Between the trimmed V and J ends, which lost 3 bases and 0 bases, there was a span of 9 bases. The CDR3 region is CASSFGGVSYEQYF. For the CDR3, the DNA is TGTGCCAGCAGCTTTGGTGGAGTCTCCTACGAGCAGTACTTC.